A single sample is the source of the 4 T cell receptor beta chains below, sequenced in a study of CXCR3-negative and CXCR3-positive naive CD8 T cells. In preparing the TRB cDNA libraries, 5' RACE with UMI labels was used. TCRdb re-called the 5' RACE reads; every CDR3 protein appears as one record, without DNA. The table counts about 43,000 distinct CDR3 sequences; approximately 12% lies in the top ten. Source material: memory CD8+ T cells from blood. The receptor set was obtained from a human donor in good health. Some clones in this sample may be carry-over from other donors' samples.

The chain joins TRBV13 to TRBJ2-1. The CDR3 loop spans 12 amino acids. Germline V lookup: CDR1 PRHDT, CDR2 FYEKMQ (reference sequence). CDR3 protein: CASSVVRNEQFF.

This chain uses TRBV7-9 with TRBJ1-1; TCRdb designates TRBD1, a call that cannot be tested without DNA. The length of the CDR3 is 14 residues. Germline V gives CDR1 SEHNR, CDR2 FQNEAQ (reference sequence). CDR3 sequence: CASSLTDMNTEAFF.

The V call is TRBV5-1, the J call TRBJ2-7; TCRdb's D call, TRBD2, is unchecked because there is no DNA. The length of the CDR3 is 16 residues. Germline loops: CDR1 SGHRS, CDR2 YFSETQ. CDR3 amino acids: CASSLEEDSLSYEQYF.

The chain links TRBV5-1 to TRBJ1-1. The CDR3 sequence is 17 residues long. Germline loops: CDR1 SGHRS, CDR2 YFSETQ. The chain's CDR3 is CASSLSLDGQMNTEAFF. Full variable domain (remainder filled in from reference TRBV5-1 and TRBJ1-1): KAGVTQTPRYLIKTRGQQVTLSCSPISGHRSVSWYQQTPGQGLQFLFEYFSETQRNKGNFPGRFSGRQFSNSRSEMNVSTLELGDSALYLCASSLSLDGQMNTEAFFGQGTRLTVV.